The sequence of this TCR beta chain was determined in a study of blood T cell repertoires in COVID-19. Cohort placement rested on clinical history that participants reported themselves. Germline loops: CDR1 LNHNV, CDR2 YYDKDF (reference sequence). The CDR3 is made up of 13 amino acids. V gave up 5 bases and J gave up 5 bases; unmatched junction bases: 2. Clones were read by immunoSEQ multiplex PCR, and TCRdb kept only the in-frame ones, dropping some. The sample lists a few hundred thousand clones, about nine tenths occurring once. This clone is a singleton in its sample. The material sequenced was PBMCs or T cells enriched from blood (not recorded which). The chain is built from TRBV15 and TRBJ2-2; 7 nucleotides line up with TRBD1. The TCR comes from a man aged 18 to 29 with acute COVID-19. CDR3 DNA sequence: TGTGCCACCAGCGACAGGGTGACCGGGGAGCTGTTTTTT. Translated, it gives CATSDRVTGELFF.